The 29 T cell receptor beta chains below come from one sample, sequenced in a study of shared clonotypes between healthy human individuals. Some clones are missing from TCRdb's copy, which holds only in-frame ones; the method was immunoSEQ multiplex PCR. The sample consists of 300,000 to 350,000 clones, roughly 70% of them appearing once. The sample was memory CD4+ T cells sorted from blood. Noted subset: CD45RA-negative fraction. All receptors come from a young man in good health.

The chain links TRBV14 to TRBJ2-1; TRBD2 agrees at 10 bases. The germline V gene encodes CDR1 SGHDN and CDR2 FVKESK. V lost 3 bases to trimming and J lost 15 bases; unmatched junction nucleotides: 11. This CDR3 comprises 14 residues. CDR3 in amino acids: CASSQVLAGEVPFF. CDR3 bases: TGTGCCAGCAGCCAGGTTCTAGCGGGAGAGGTGCCGTTCTTC.

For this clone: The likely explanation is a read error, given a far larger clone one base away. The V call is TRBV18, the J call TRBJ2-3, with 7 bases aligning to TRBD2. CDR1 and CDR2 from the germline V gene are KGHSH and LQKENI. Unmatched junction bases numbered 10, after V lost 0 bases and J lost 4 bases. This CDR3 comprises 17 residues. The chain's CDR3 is CASSPPLLARDADTQYF. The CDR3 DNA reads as TGTGCCAGCTCACCACCGCTACTAGCGAGAGATGCAGATACGCAGTATTTT.

In DNA form, the CDR3 reads TGTGCCAGCAGTTTCGCGACAGGGTCAGATACGCAGTATTTT. Protein sequence: CASSFATGSDTQYF. V is TRBV28 and J is TRBJ2-3; TRBD1 agrees at 7 bases. The CDR3 is 14 residues long. The junction had 4 bases not matched to a gene; V was cut back by 3 bases and J by 4 bases. Germline V CDR1 and CDR2: MDHEN, SYDVKM.

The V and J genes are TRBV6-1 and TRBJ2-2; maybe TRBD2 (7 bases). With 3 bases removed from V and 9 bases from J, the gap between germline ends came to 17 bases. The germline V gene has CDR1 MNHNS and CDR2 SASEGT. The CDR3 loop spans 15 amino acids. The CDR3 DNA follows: TGTGCCAGCAGTGACTGGACTAGTGGGACAAGGGAGCTGTTTTTT. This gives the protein CASSDWTSGTRELFF.

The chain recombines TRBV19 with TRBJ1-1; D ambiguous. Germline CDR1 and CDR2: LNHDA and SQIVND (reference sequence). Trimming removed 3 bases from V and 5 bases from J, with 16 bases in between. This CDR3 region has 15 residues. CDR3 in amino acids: CASSMSGDGWTEAFF. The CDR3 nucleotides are TGTGCCAGTAGTATGAGCGGGGATGGGTGGACTGAAGCTTTCTTT.

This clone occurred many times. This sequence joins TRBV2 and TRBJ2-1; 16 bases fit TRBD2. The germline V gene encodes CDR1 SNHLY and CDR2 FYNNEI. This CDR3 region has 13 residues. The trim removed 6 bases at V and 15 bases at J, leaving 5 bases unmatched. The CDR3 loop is CASSGTSGRGLFF. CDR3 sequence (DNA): TGTGCCAGCAGCGGGACTAGCGGGAGGGGCCTGTTCTTC.

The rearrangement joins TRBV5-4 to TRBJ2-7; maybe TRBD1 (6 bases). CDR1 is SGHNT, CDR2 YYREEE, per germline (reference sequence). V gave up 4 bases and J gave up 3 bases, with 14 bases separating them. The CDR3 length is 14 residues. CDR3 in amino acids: CASSQQGQSYEQYF. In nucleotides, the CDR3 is TGTGCCAGCAGCCAGCAGGGACAAAGCTACGAGCAGTACTTC. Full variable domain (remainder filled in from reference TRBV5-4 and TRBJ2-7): ETGVTQSPTHLIKTRGQQVTLRCSSQSGHNTVSWYQQALGQGPQFIFQYYREEENGRGNFPPRFSGLQFPNYSSELNVNALELDDSALYLCASSQQGQSYEQYFGPGTRLTVT.

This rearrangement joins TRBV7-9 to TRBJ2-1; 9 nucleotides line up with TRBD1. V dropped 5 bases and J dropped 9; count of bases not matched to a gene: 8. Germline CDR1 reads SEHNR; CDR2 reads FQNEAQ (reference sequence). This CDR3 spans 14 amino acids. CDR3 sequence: CASSMTQGAGEQFF. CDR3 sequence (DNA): TGTGCCAGCAGCATGACACAGGGGGCGGGTGAGCAGTTCTTC. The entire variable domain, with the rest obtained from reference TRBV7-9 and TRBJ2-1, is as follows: DTGVSQNPRHKITKRGQNVTFRCDPISEHNRLYWYRQTLGQGPEFLTYFQNEAQLEKSRLLSDRFSAERPKGSFSTLEIQRTEQGDSAMYLCASSMTQGAGEQFFGPGTRLTVL.

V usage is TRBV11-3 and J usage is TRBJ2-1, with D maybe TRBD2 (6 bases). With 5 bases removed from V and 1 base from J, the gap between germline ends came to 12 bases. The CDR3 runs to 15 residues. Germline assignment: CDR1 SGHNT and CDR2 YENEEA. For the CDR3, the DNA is TGTGCCAGCAGCGTGGGCAGCGGGTCCTACAATGAGCAGTTCTTC. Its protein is CASSVGSGSYNEQFF. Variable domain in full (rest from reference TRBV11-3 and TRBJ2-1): EAGVVQSPRYKIIEKKQPVAFWCNPISGHNTLYWYLQNLGQGPELLIRYENEEAVDDSQLPKDRFSAERLKGVDSTLKIQPAELGDSAVYLCASSVGSGSYNEQFFGPGTRLTVL.

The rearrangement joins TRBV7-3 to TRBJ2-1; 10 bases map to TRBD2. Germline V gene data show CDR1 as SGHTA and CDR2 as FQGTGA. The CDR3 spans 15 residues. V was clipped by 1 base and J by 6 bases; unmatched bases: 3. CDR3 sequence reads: CASSLILAGRNEQFF. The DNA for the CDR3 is TGTGCCAGCAGCTTAATACTAGCGGGACGCAATGAGCAGTTCTTC.

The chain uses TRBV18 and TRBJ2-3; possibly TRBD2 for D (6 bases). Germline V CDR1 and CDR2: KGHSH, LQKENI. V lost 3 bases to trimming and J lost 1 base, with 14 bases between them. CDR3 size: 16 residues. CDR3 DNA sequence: TGTGCCAGCTCACCGTTTAACGGGAGTGGCACAGATACGCAGTATTTT. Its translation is CASSPFNGSGTDTQYF.

Here the CDR3 DNA reads TGTGCCAGCAGCTTGAAGGCAGGGGACTACGAGCAGTACTTC. It encodes CASSLKAGDYEQYF. The rearrangement uses TRBV5-8 and TRBJ2-7; a weak D match, TRBD1 (6 bases). V was clipped by 1 base and J by 3 bases, with 11 bases between them. The germline V gene encodes CDR1 SGHTS and CDR2 YDEGEE. The CDR3 spans 14 residues.

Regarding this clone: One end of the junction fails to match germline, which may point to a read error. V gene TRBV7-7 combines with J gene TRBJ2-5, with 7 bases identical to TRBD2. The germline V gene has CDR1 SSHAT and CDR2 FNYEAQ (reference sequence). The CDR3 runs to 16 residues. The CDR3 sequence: CASSLYASGSRETQYF. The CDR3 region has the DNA TGTGCTAGCAGCTTATACGCTAGCGGTTCTCGAGAGACCCAGTACTTC.

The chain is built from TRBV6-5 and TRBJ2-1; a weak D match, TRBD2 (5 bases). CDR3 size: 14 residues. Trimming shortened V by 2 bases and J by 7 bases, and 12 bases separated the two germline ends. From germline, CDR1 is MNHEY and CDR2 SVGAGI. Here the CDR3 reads CASSYVGILNEQFF. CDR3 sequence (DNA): TGTGCCAGCAGTTACGTCGGGATTCTAAATGAGCAGTTCTTC.

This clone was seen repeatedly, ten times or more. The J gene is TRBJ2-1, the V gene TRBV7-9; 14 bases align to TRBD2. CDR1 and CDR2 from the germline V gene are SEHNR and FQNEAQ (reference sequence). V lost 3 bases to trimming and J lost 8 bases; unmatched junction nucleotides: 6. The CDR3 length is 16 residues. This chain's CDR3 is CASSFGTSGSIDEQFF. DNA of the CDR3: TGTGCCAGCAGCTTTGGGACTAGCGGGAGTATAGATGAGCAGTTCTTC. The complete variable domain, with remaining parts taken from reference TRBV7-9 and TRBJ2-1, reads DTGVSQNPRHKITKRGQNVTFRCDPISEHNRLYWYRQTLGQGPEFLTYFQNEAQLEKSRLLSDRFSAERPKGSFSTLEIQRTEQGDSAMYLCASSFGTSGSIDEQFFGPGTRLTVL.

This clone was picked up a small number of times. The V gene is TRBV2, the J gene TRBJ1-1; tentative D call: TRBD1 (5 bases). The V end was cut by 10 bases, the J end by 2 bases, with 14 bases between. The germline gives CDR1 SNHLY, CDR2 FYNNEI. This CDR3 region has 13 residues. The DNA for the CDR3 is TGTGCCACGACTTACAGGCCAAACACTGAAGCTTTCTTT. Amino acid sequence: CATTYRPNTEAFF.

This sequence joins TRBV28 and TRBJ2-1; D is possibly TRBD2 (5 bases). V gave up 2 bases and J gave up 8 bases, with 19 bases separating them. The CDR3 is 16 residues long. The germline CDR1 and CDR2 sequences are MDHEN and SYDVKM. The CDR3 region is CASSLSFSGLADEQFF. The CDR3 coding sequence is TGTGCCAGCAGTTTAAGTTTCAGTGGCCTAGCCGATGAGCAGTTCTTC.

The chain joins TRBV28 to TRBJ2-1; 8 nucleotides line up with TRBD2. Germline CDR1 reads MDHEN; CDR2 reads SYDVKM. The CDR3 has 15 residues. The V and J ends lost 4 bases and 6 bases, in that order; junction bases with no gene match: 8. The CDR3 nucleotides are TGTGCCAGCAGTTCCAGGTTTAGCGGGACCAATGAGCAGTTCTTC. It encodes CASSSRFSGTNEQFF.

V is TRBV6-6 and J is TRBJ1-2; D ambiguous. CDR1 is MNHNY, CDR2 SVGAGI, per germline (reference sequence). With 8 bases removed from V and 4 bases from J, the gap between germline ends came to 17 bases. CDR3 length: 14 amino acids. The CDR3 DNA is TGTGCCAGCGCGAGAACGGACGGCATCTATGGCTACACCTTC. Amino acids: CASARTDGIYGYTF.

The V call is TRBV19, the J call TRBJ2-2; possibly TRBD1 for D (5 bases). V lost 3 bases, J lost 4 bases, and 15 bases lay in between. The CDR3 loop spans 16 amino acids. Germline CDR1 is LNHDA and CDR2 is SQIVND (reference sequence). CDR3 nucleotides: TGTGCCAGTAGTATTACCAGGGTGTCCTTCACCGGGGAGCTGTTTTTT. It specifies CASSITRVSFTGELFF.

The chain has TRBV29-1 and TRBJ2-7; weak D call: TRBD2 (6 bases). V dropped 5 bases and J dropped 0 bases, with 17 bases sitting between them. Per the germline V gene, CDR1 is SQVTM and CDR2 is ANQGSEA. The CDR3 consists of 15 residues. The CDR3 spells CSVSMVSGISYEQYF. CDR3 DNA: TGCAGCGTTTCTATGGTTAGCGGAATCTCCTACGAGCAGTACTTC.

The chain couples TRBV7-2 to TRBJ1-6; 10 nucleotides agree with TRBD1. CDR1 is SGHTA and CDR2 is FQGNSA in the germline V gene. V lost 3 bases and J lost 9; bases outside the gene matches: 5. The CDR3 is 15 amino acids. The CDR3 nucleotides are TGTGCCAGCAGCTTCAGACAGGGGGCAGGTTCACCCCTCCACTTT. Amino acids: CASSFRQGAGSPLHF.

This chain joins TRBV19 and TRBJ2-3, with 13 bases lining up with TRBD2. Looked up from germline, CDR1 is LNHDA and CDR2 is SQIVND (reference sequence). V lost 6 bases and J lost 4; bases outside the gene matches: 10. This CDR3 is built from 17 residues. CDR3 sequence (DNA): TGTGCCAGTAGCTCACTAGCGGGAGGGCCATGGGCAGATACGCAGTATTTT. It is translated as CASSSLAGGPWADTQYF.

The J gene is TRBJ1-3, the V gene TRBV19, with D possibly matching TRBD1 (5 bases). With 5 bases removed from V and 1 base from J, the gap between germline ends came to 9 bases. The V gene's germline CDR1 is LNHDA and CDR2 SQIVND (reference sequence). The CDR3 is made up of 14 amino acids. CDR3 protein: CASSLAGSGNTIYF. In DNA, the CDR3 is TGTGCCAGTAGTTTGGCAGGGTCTGGAAACACCATATATTTT.

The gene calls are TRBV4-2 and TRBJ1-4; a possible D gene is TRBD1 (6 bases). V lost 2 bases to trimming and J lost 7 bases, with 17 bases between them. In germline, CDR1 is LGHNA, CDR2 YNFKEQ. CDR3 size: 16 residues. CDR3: CASSQNGGGNGEKLFF. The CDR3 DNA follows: TGTGCCAGCAGCCAAAACGGAGGGGGAAACGGTGAAAAACTGTTTTTT.

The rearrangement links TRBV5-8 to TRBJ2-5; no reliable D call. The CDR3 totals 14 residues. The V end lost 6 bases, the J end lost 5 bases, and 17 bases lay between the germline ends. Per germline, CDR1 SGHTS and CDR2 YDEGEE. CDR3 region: CASIRHSLEETQYF. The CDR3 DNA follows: TGTGCCAGCATCCGGCATTCCTTAGAGGAGACCCAGTACTTC.

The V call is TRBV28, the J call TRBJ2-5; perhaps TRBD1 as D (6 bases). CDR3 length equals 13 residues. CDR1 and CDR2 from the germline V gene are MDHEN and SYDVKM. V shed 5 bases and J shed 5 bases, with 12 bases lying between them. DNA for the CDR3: TGTGCCAGCAGTCATGGACAGACGGAGACCCAGTACTTC. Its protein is CASSHGQTETQYF. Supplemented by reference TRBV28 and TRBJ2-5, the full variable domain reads DVKVTQSSRYLVKRTGEKVFLECVQDMDHENMFWYRQDPGLGLRLIYFSYDVKMKEKGDIPEGYSVSREKKERFSLILESASTNQTSMYLCASSHGQTETQYFGPGTRLLVL.

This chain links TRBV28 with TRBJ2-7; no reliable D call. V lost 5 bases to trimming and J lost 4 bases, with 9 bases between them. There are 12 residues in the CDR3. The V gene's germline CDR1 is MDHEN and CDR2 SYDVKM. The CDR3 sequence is CASSRTVYEQYF. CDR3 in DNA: TGTGCCAGCAGTCGGACGGTTTACGAGCAGTACTTC.

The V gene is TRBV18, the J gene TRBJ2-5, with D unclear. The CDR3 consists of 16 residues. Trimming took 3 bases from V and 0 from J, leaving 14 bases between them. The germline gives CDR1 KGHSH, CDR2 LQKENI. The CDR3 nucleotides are TGTGCCAGCTCACCCTTCCTTAACAGAGACCAAGAGACCCAGTACTTC. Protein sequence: CASSPFLNRDQETQYF.